Listed below are T cell receptor beta chains from one sample, sequenced in a study of blood T cell repertoires in COVID-19. The method was immunoSEQ multiplex PCR; TCRdb's version includes in-frame clones alone and lacks a portion of them. The table has around 100,000 clones, around 86% seen once. The source material was peripheral blood. These receptors originate from a man aged 50 or older with active or convalescent COVID-19. CDR3s include the opening cysteine and the closing phenylalanine or tryptophan. The D gene is left open where the match is weak. Part of the rows lack a size; the others show once, few, many or a class for expanded clones.

>TRBJ1-5|TRBV30|.|TRBD1
TGTGCCTATGGGACAGGGGCAACTCGAAGCAATCAGCCCCAGCATTTT
CAYGTGATRSNQPQHF
>TRBJ2-5|TRBV5-6|.|TRBD2
TGTGCCAGCAGCGGCGGGGGGGCGCGGCGAGAGACCCAGTACTTC
CASSGGGARRETQYF
>TRBJ1-5|TRBV6-1|.|.
TGTGCCAGCAGCACCGGACAGTTTCAGCCCCAGCATTTT
CASSTGQFQPQHF
>TRBJ1-2|TRBV7-2|.|TRBD1
TGTGCCAGCAGCGATGCCCAGGGACAGGGGGCTGGTGGCTACACCTTC
CASSDAQGQGAGGYTF
>TRBJ1-5|TRBV28|.|TRBD1
TGTGCCAGCAGTTCCGGACAGGCGAGCAATCAGCCCCAGCATTTT
CASSSGQASNQPQHF
>TRBJ1-6|TRBV28|once|TRBD1
TGTGCCAGCAGTTTATACCCCCCCGGGACAGGGTACTCACCCCTCCACTTT
CASSLYPPGTGYSPLHF
>TRBJ2-3|TRBV7-8|.|.
TGTGCCAGCAGCCCCGTTTTTAGCACAGATACGCAGTATTTT
CASSPVFSTDTQYF
>TRBJ1-2|TRBV29-1|.|TRBD1
TGCAGCGTCGATCAGGACAGGGAGAACTATGGCTACACCTTC
CSVDQDRENYGYTF
>TRBJ2-7|TRBV28|.|TRBD1
TGTGCCAGCAGTACCCCGACAGGGCCCCACGAGCAGTACTTC
CASSTPTGPHEQYF
>TRBJ1-4|TRBV7-2|.|TRBD1
TGTGCCAGCAGCTTGGCCGTGACAGGGAATGAAAAACTGTTTTTT
CASSLAVTGNEKLFF
>TRBJ1-5|TRBV6-2/TRBV6-3|.|.
TGTGCCAGCAGTCTGAGACAGACTAGCAATCAGCCCCAGCATTTT
CASSLRQTSNQPQHF
>TRBJ2-3|TRBV5-1|.|.
TGCGCCAGCAGCTCAACCCCCGGCGGGGTTGAAGATACGCAGTATTTT
CASSSTPGGVEDTQYF
>TRBJ1-6|TRBV2|.|.
TGTGCCAGCATGAACAGGGTGGCCTATAATTCACCCCTCCACTTT
CASMNRVAYNSPLHF
>TRBJ2-2|TRBV24-1|.|TRBD1
TGTGCCACCAGTGATCCCCGTCCGGGACAGGGACCCGGGGAGCTGTTTTTT
CATSDPRPGQGPGELFF
>TRBJ1-2|TRBV5-1|few|.
TGCGCCAGCAGCATAAGCGCCCAAAACTATGGCTACACCTTC
CASSISAQNYGYTF
>TRBJ1-4|TRBV10-3|.|.
TGTGCCATCAGTGAGTCGAATGGGCCTAATGAAAAACTGTTTTTT
CAISESNGPNEKLFF
>TRBJ1-6|TRBV7-8|once|.
TGTGCCAGCAGTACAGGGTTGGGAAGTTCACCCCTCCACTTT
CASSTGLGSSPLHF
>TRBJ2-7|TRBV7-2|.|TRBD1
TGTGCCAGCAGCCGGGACAGATTCTCCTACGAGCAGTACTTC
CASSRDRFSYEQYF
>TRBJ1-6|TRBV2|.|.
TGTGCCAGCAGTGAAACGGGGAATAATTCACCCCTCCACTTT
CASSETGNNSPLHF
>TRBJ1-2|TRBV3-1/TRBV3-2|once|TRBD1
TGTGCCAGCAGCCACCGTACAGGGGGGAATGGCTACACCTTC
CASSHRTGGNGYTF
>TRBJ2-2|TRBV5-1|once|.
TGCGCCAGCAGCTTGGGAGAGCGGGAGCTGTTTTTT
CASSLGERELFF
>TRBJ2-1|TRBV12-5|.|TRBD1
TGTGCTAGTGGCCAAACCCAGGGGGCGGGGAGTGAGCAGTTCTTC
CASGQTQGAGSEQFF
>TRBJ2-2|TRBV19|.|TRBD2
TGTGCCAGTGGAGCGGGGGCCGGGGCCGGGGAGCTGTTTTTT
CASGAGAGAGELFF
>TRBJ2-3|TRBV27|.|TRBD2
TGTGCCAGCATTCAAGCGGGGGCAGATACGCAGTATTTT
CASIQAGADTQYF
>TRBJ1-5|TRBV18|.|.
TGTGCCAGCTCACCCTGGGGGGATAGCAATCAGCCCCAGCATTTT
CASSPWGDSNQPQHF
>TRBJ1-2|TRBV28|.|.
TGTGCCAGCTTCGGGCAGCATAAGGGGCGGTATGGCTACACCTTC
CASFGQHKGRYGYTF
>TRBJ2-1|TRBV27|once|TRBD1
TGTGCCAGCAGTCGTCCCGGTGAGACAGGGGTCAATGAGCAGTTCTTC
CASSRPGETGVNEQFF
>TRBJ2-6|TRBV24-1|.|.
TGTGCCACCAGAAATTCTCTAAGACAGATGGTAAGCTCTGGGGCCAACGTCCTGACTTTC
CATRNSLRQMVSSGANVLTF
>TRBJ2-2|TRBV4-1|.|.
TGCGCCAGCAGCTACGACAGAGTACGCGGGGAGCTGTTTTTT
CASSYDRVRGELFF
>TRBJ2-5|TRBV24-1|.|TRBD1
TGTGCCACCAGTGCCGGGACAGCCTCTAAAGAGACCCAGTACTTC
CATSAGTASKETQYF
>TRBJ2-3|TRBV4-1|.|TRBD2
TGCGCCAGCAGCCAAACCCGCAGCGGGGGGTACACAGATACGCAGTATTTT
CASSQTRSGGYTDTQYF
>TRBJ1-5|TRBV5-5|.|TRBD1
TGTGCCAGCAGCTTGGAACAGGGGAGCGGAGAGCCCCAGCATTTT
CASSLEQGSGEPQHF
>TRBJ2-7|TRBV24-1|.|TRBD1
TGTGCCAGTCTGGACAGGGGGTTTTACGAGCAGTACTTC
CASLDRGFYEQYF
>TRBJ2-1|TRBV6-6|.|.
TGTGCCAGCTTATCGGGTTCCGCCAGGGATGAGCAGTTCTTC
CASLSGSARDEQFF
>TRBJ1-3|TRBV18|.|.
TGTGCCAGCTCACCACGTCCAGCCCCAAGGGAGCCCGGAAACACCATATATTTT
CASSPRPAPREPGNTIYF
>TRBJ2-5|TRBV3-1/TRBV3-2|.|TRBD2
TGTGCCAGCAGCCACCTAGCGGGGGGGCGGGAGACCCAGTACTTC
CASSHLAGGRETQYF